This passage covers 9 T cell receptor beta chains from one sample sequenced in a study of blood T cells in healthy people across ages. Primers used in a second PCR of about 6 to 11 cycles were a sample-barcoded 5' primer and a J-beta primer mix. TCRdb ran MiXCR on the 5' RACE reads and lists one entry per CDR3 protein. The sample carries 730,000 or so distinct CDR3 sequences, around 40% recorded once. Sequencing was done on a sample of blood. These receptors all stem from a woman aged 60-70 years in good health.

The DNA for the CDR3 is TGCGCCAGCAGCTTGGATCCTAGCGGGGTCCAAGAGACCCAGTACTTC. It codes for CASSLDPSGVQETQYF. The chain carries TRBV5-1 and TRBJ2-5; 9 bases are a match to TRBD2. In germline, CDR1 is SGHRS, CDR2 YFSETQ. The CDR3 runs 16 residues. The trim removed 0 bases at V and 1 base at J, leaving 4 bases unmatched.

The chain joins TRBV20-1 to TRBJ2-1; D unresolved. The ends were cut back, 2 bases at V and 4 bases at J, with 12 bases in the middle. The CDR3 runs to 14 residues. Germline loops: CDR1 DFQATT, CDR2 SNEGSKA (reference sequence). The CDR3 loop reads CSARTSKDYNEQFF. The CDR3 DNA reads TGCAGTGCTAGAACCAGCAAGGATTACAATGAGCAGTTCTTC.

This clonotype has more than one count but fewer than ten. The chain combines TRBV10-3 with TRBJ2-3; 7 bases fit TRBD2. The CDR3 sequence is 14 residues long. Germline V gene sequence: CDR1 ENHRY, CDR2 SYGVKD. Trimming cost V 2 bases and J 6 bases; bases outside gene matches: 5. The CDR3 DNA sequence: TGTGCCATCAGTGAGCTACTAGCGTCGGATACGCAGTATTTT. Translating it yields CAISELLASDTQYF.

This clonotype has a handful of counts. The chain is built from TRBV11-2 and TRBJ2-1, with a tentative D call TRBD2 (5 bases). V was shortened by 3 bases and J by 6 bases, with 15 bases between the two germline ends. The CDR3 extends over 15 amino acids. Germline values: CDR1 SGHAT, CDR2 FQNNGV. The CDR3 DNA reads TGTGCCAGCAGCTTCGGACTTCCCCCCACCAATGAGCAGTTCTTC. This codes for CASSFGLPPTNEQFF.

The CDR3 reads CASSDLATHEQYF. Here the CDR3 DNA reads TGTGCCAGCAGTGACCTCGCAACCCACGAGCAGTACTTC. The V and J genes are TRBV6-2 or TRBV6-3 and TRBJ2-7; D call uncertain. V was shortened by 5 bases and J by 5 bases, with 13 bases between the two germline ends. Germline V lookup: CDR1 MNHEY, CDR2 SVGEGT. The CDR3 loop spans 13 amino acids.

The J gene is TRBJ1-2, the V gene TRBV9; 8 nucleotides line up with TRBD1. The CDR3 totals 16 residues. Trimming took 4 bases from V and 6 from J; bases not matched to a gene: 14. CDR1 SGDLS and CDR2 YYNGEE come from the germline V gene. The CDR3 protein is CASSLYYRGANHGYTF. The CDR3 DNA follows: TGTGCCAGCAGCCTCTATTACAGGGGGGCAAACCATGGCTACACCTTC.

This clonotype was observed a handful of times. The chain joins TRBV5-1 to TRBJ2-3, with unresolved D. CDR3 length equals 13 residues. Per germline, CDR1 SGHRS and CDR2 YFSETQ. Trimming cost V 3 bases and J 6 bases, with 11 bases left between them. The CDR3 loop is CASSSFVDDTQYF. The CDR3 DNA follows: TGCGCCAGCAGCTCGTTTGTAGATGATACGCAGTATTTT.

This clonotype was counted a few times. The V and J genes are TRBV3-1 and TRBJ2-7; the match to TRBD1 covers 10 bases. The V gene end was trimmed by 2 bases and the J gene end by 6 bases; junction bases not matched to a gene: 7. The germline CDR1 and CDR2 sequences are LGHDT and YNNKEL (reference sequence). This CDR3 has 15 amino acids. CDR3 residues: CASSQPGTGVVEQYF. DNA of the CDR3: TGTGCCAGCAGCCAACCCGGGACAGGGGTTGTCGAGCAGTACTTC.

V gene TRBV12-3 or TRBV12-4 combines with J gene TRBJ2-1, with 11 bases that match TRBD2. The J segment lost 7 bases and the V segment lost 6 bases, leaving 8 bases of the junction unmatched. CDR3 length: 15 amino acids. The CDR3 spells CASSSSGRSGNEQFF. In nucleotides, the CDR3 is TGTGCCAGCAGCTCTAGCGGGAGGTCGGGAAATGAGCAGTTCTTC.